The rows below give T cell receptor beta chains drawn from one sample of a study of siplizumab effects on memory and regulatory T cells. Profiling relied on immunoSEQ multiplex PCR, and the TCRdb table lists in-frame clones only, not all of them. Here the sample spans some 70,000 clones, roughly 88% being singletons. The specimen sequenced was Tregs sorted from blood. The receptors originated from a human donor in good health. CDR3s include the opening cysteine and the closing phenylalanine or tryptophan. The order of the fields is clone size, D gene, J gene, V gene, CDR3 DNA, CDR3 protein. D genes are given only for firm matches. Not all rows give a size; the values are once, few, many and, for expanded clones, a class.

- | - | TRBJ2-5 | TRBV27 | TGTGCCAGCTTCTCCCCCTCGAGGGGAGAGACCCAGTACTTC | CASFSPSRGETQYF
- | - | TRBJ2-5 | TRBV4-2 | TGTGCCAGCAGCCAAGATGGGCAGGGGGAGACCCAGTACTTC | CASSQDGQGETQYF
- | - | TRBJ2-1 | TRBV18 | TGTGCCAGCTCGTCACCGGGGTCCCAGAGCGTCGATGAGCAGTTCTTC | CASSSPGSQSVDEQFF
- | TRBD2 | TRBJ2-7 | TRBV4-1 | TGCGCCAGCAGCCAAGATCTCGGGAGGGGCCTTAGGGAGCAGTACTTC | CASSQDLGRGLREQYF
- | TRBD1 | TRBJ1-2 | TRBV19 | TGTGCCAGTAGACCCTCAGGGGGCGATGTCATCCGTGGCTACACCTTC | CASRPSGGDVIRGYTF
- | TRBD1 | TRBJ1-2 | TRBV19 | TGTGCCAGTAGTACTCCGACAGGGTATGGCTACACCTTC | CASSTPTGYGYTF
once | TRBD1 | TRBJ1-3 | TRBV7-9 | TGTGCCAGCAGCTTAGGTCGGACAGGGGCCCTAGGGTCTGGAAACACCATATATTTT | CASSLGRTGALGSGNTIYF
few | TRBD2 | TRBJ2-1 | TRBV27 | TGTGCCAGCAGTTTAACATCGACTAGCAGGTCCTACAATGAGCAGTTCTTC | CASSLTSTSRSYNEQFF
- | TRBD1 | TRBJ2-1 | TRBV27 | TGTGCCAGCAGTTTCCCCCACAGGGGGCCCAATGAGCAGTTCTTC | CASSFPHRGPNEQFF
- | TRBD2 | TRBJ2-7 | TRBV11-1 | TGTGCCAGCAGCTTAGAGGCCTCGGGAGGGAAGAACGAGCAGTACTTC | CASSLEASGGKNEQYF
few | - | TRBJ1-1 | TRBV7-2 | TGTGCCAGCGGGGCAGGGATTAGTAGAACTGAAGCTTTCTTT | CASGAGISRTEAFF
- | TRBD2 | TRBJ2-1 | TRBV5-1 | TGCGCCAGCGGGACTAGCGGGACGCGCTCCTACAATGAGCAGTTCTTC | CASGTSGTRSYNEQFF
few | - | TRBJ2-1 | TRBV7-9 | TGTGCCAGCAGCCCGGACGCTTACAATGAGCAGTTCTTC | CASSPDAYNEQFF
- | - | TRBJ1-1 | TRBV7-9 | TGTGCCAGCACCGGGTCCCCTCGGAACACTGAAGCTTTCTTT | CASTGSPRNTEAFF
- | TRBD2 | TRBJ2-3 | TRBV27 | TGTGCCTCCTCGCCGGGACTAGCCGACTTCACAGATACGCAGTATTTT | CASSPGLADFTDTQYF
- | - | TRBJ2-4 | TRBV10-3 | TGTGCCATCAGTGACCTTGGACGAGATGGAAACATTCAGTACTTC | CAISDLGRDGNIQYF
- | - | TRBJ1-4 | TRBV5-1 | TGTGCCAGCAGCTTGGTCGGGGAAGGATTCAAACTGTTTTTT | CASSLVGEGFKLFF
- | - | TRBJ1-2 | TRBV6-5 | TGTGCCACCTCGGGGGGTCATGGCTACACCTTC | CATSGGHGYTF
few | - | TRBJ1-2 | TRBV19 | TGTGCCAGTAGTGCCCGTTCTAACTATGGCTACACCTTC | CASSARSNYGYTF
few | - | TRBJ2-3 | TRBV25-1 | TGTGCCAGCAGTGAATACAACACAGATACGCAGTATTTT | CASSEYNTDTQYF
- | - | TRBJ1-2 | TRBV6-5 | TGTGCCAGCAGTTACGGCAGAGTATTCTATGGCTACACCTTC | CASSYGRVFYGYTF
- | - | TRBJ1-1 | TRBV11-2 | TGTGCCAGCACCCCCCCGGGGGCGCGTACTGAAGCTTTCTTT | CASTPPGARTEAFF
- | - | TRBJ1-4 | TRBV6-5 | TGTGCCAGCAGTTACCAGGTCTCGACTAATGAAAAACTGTTTTTT | CASSYQVSTNEKLFF
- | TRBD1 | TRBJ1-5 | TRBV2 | TGTGCCAGCAGTGAAGTGGGGACAGCTTACAGGCAGCCCCAGCATTTT | CASSEVGTAYRQPQHF
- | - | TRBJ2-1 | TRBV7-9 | TGTGCCAGCAGCTTAGCTACCGGGACTCTTCCGTTCTTC | CASSLATGTLPFF
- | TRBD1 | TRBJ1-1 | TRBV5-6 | TGTGCCAGCAGCAGGGACAGAACAGGACGAGCTTTCTTT | CASSRDRTGRAFF
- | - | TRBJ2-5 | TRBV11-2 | TGTGCCAGCAGCTCACCCCCTCTGAAGCAAGAGACCCAGTACTTC | CASSSPPLKQETQYF
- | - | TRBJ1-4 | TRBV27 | TGTGCCAGCAGTTTAAGTGCAGGAGGTTATGAAAAACTGTTTTTT | CASSLSAGGYEKLFF
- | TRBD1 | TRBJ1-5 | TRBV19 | TGTGCCAGTAGTATCGTGAGCGGGACAGGGGCCCAGCCCCAGCATTTT | CASSIVSGTGAQPQHF
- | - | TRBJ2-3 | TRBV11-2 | TGTGCCAGCAGCTTAGGCGGCCCGGGTAAGGATACGCAGTATTTT | CASSLGGPGKDTQYF
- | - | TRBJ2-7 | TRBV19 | TGTGCCAGTAGTATTATTGCGGGCGCCCTATCCTACGAGCAGTACTTC | CASSIIAGALSYEQYF
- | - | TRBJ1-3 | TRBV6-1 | TGTGCCAGCAGCACGGGGGGAACCATATATTTT | CASSTGGTIYF
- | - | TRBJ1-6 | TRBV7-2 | TGTGCCAGCAGCGCCACGGGGACAACATACTCACCCCTCCACTTT | CASSATGTTYSPLHF
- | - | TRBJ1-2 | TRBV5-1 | TGCGCCAGCAGCCGAGACGGATTTTATGGCTACACCTTC | CASSRDGFYGYTF
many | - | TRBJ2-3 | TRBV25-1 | TGTGCCAGCAGGTCTAAGGACAGCACAGATACGCAGTATTTT | CASRSKDSTDTQYF
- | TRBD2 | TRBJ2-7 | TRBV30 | TGTGCCTGGAGTGTTAGAGGTAGCGGGAGCTCCTACGAGCAGTACTTC | CAWSVRGSGSSYEQYF
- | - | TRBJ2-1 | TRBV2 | TGTGCCAGCACCGAAGGAGTAGCTGGCTCCTACAATGAGCAGTTCTTC | CASTEGVAGSYNEQFF
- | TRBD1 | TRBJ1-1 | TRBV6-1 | TGTGCCAGCGGTACCCGGGACAGGCGGTTCTCTGAAGCTTTCTTT | CASGTRDRRFSEAFF
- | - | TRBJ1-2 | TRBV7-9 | TGTGCCAGCAGCTCACAGGGTGGCTACACCTTC | CASSSQGGYTF
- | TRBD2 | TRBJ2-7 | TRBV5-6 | TGTGCCAGCAGCTTTTGGGCTAGCGGGAGGAGGGGATACGAGCAGTACTTC | CASSFWASGRRGYEQYF
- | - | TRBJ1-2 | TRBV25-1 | TGTGCCAGCAGTGATTTCCGACACGTCGATGGCTACACCTTC | CASSDFRHVDGYTF
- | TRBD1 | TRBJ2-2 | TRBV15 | TGTGCCACCAGCAGACGAACCGGGACAGGGGCGTTCACCGGGGAGCTGTTTTTT | CATSRRTGTGAFTGELFF
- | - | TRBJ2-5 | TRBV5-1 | TGCGCCAGCAGCTTGGTTGGGCTGGTGGAGACCCAGTACTTC | CASSLVGLVETQYF
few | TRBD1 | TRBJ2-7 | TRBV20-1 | TGCAGACATCCGGGACAGGGGATTTTGTACTTC | CRHPGQGILYF
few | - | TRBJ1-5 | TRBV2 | TGTGCCAGCAGGGAGACGACAGATCAGCCCCAGCATTTT | CASRETTDQPQHF
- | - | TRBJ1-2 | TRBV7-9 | TGTGCCAGCACAAGGCTGCCTAACTATGGCTACACCTTC | CASTRLPNYGYTF
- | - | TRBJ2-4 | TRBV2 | TGTGCCAGCAGGAAAATAGGGGAGGACTGGAAAAACATTCAGTACTTC | CASRKIGEDWKNIQYF
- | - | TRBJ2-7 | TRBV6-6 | TGTGCCAGCAGTTACGGGTTCGGGAGCTCCTACGAGCAGTACTTC | CASSYGFGSSYEQYF
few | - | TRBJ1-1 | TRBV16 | TGTGCCAGCAGCCAATCGCGTGTCGCTGAAGCTTTCTTT | CASSQSRVAEAFF
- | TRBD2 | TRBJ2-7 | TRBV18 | TGTGCCAGCTCACCAACTAGCGGGAGCTCCTACGAGCAGTACTTC | CASSPTSGSSYEQYF
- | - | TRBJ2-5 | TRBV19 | TGTGCCAGTAGCTTGGGGGCTCAGCAGTACTTC | CASSLGAQQYF
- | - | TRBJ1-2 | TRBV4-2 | TGTGCCAGCAGCCAAGATGGGGGCCCCGCTGGCTACACCTTC | CASSQDGGPAGYTF